This TCR beta chain was identified during a study of blood T cell repertoires in COVID-19. On the study more broadly: Material from acute and convalescent COVID-19 was sourced from the United States, Italy and Spain.

Authors' data handling: The authors estimated nucleated cell counts from reference gene primer amplification. Method: immunoSEQ multiplex PCR; TCRdb's copy keeps in-frame clones and lacks some. Clonal size and the V and J genes are those of that table, whereas D and trimming came from the DNA. Here the sample spans about 220,000 clones, 80% being singletons. This clone was detected only a few times. Trimming left V 5 bases short and J 1 base short, with 13 bases between. The CDR3 sequence is 15 residues long. The germline CDR1 and CDR2 sequences are SGHTA and FQGNSA. Sequencing was done on a sample of peripheral blood. The chain uses TRBV7-2 and TRBJ2-3; D is uncertain. The receptor was isolated from a human donor in a cohort sampled during active COVID-19. The CDR3 nucleotides are TGTGCCAGCAGCCGGGTCGCACTTCGCACAGATACGCAGTATTTT. Translated: CASSRVALRTDTQYF. The complete variable domain, with remaining parts taken from reference TRBV7-2 and TRBJ2-3, reads GAGVSQSPSNKVTEKGKDVELRCDPISGHTALYWYRQSLGQGLEFLIYFQGNSAPDKSGLPSDRFSAERTGGSVSTLTIQRTQQEDSAVYLCASSRVALRTDTQYFGPGTRLTVL.